Below, 14 T cell receptor beta chains from the same sample are listed, as sequenced in a study of long-term antiretroviral therapy in people with HIV. An immunoSEQ assay, version v3.0, was performed at survey level. Measured with immunoSEQ multiplex PCR; TCRdb has only the in-frame clones, and not every one. This table has about 34,000 clones, around four fifths appearing once. The sequences come from unsorted PBMCs, collected 0.4 years before starting antiretroviral therapy. Every receptor here comes from a man between 18 and 35 years old with HIV.

This chain links TRBV5-1 with TRBJ1-2, with unresolved D. With 0 bases removed from V and 4 bases from J, the gap between germline ends came to 13 bases. Per the germline V gene, CDR1 is SGHRS and CDR2 is YFSETQ. The CDR3 extends over 15 amino acids. The CDR3 DNA reads TGCGCCAGCAGCTTGGCCGCGAGGAACCGCTATGGCTACACCTTC. Translation gives CASSLAARNRYGYTF.

J is TRBJ1-1 and V is TRBV2; 7 bases are shared with TRBD1. This CDR3 comprises 15 residues. Trimming cost V 8 bases and J 2 bases; bases outside gene matches: 11. The germline V gene has CDR1 SNHLY and CDR2 FYNNEI. CDR3 sequence reads: CASRLQGGSNTEAFF. The CDR3 DNA reads as TGTGCCAGCCGACTCCAGGGGGGATCTAACACTGAAGCTTTCTTT.

The chain combines TRBV28 with TRBJ2-1; possible D gene TRBD1, 7 bases. The germline gives CDR1 MDHEN, CDR2 SYDVKM. The CDR3 is 15 residues long. Trimming removed 4 bases at V and 6 bases at J, with 16 bases between. The CDR3 sequence: CASSSGGSGGNEQFF. The DNA for the CDR3 is TGTGCCAGCAGTTCAGGGGGTAGCGGAGGCAATGAGCAGTTCTTC.

The chain combines TRBV5-1 with TRBJ2-1, with 10 bases identical to TRBD1. Trimming removed 5 bases from V and 7 bases from J; junction bases left unmatched: 3. The CDR3 has 13 residues. The germline V gene has CDR1 SGHRS and CDR2 YFSETQ. Here the CDR3 DNA reads TGCGCCAGCAGTTGGACAGGGGGGAATGAGCAGTTCTTC. Translated, it gives CASSWTGGNEQFF. The whole variable domain, filled in from reference TRBV5-1 and TRBJ2-1, reads KAGVTQTPRYLIKTRGQQVTLSCSPISGHRSVSWYQQTPGQGLQFLFEYFSETQRNKGNFPGRFSGRQFSNSRSEMNVSTLELGDSALYLCASSWTGGNEQFFGPGTRLTVL.

The V gene is TRBV9, the J gene TRBJ2-1; 7 bases line up with TRBD2. Germline lookup yields CDR1 SGDLS and CDR2 YYNGEE. V dropped 0 bases and J dropped 4; count of bases not matched to a gene: 4. CDR3 length: 15 amino acids. The CDR3 DNA reads TGTGCCAGCAGCGTAGGGGGACTACTTTACAATGAGCAGTTCTTC. Encoded protein: CASSVGGLLYNEQFF.

The chain recombines TRBV4-1 with TRBJ1-4; no reliable D call. Germline CDR1 reads MGHRA; CDR2 reads YSYEKL. The length of the CDR3 is 13 residues. Trimming stripped 9 bases from V and 4 bases from J, with 12 bases between. The CDR3: CASSGGRNEKLFF. The CDR3 DNA reads TGCGCCAGTTCGGGAGGCCGTAATGAAAAACTGTTTTTT.

J is TRBJ2-1 and V is TRBV7-2, with D tentatively TRBD2 (6 bases). The V end lost 1 base, the J end lost 0 bases, and 7 bases lay between the germline ends. This CDR3 contains 15 residues. Germline CDR1 and CDR2: SGHTA and FQGNSA. The DNA of the CDR3 is TGTGCCAGCAGCTTAGGCGGGGTCTCCTACAATGAGCAGTTCTTC. It codes for CASSLGGVSYNEQFF.

V is TRBV2 and J is TRBJ2-1; no reliable D call. The germline gives CDR1 SNHLY, CDR2 FYNNEI. This CDR3 region has 11 residues. With 7 bases removed from V and 10 bases from J, the gap between germline ends came to 11 bases. Here the CDR3 DNA reads TGTGCCAGCATACTTGAAGGCGAGCAGTTCTTC. Translation: CASILEGEQFF.

This sequence joins TRBV6-1 and TRBJ2-1; TRBD1 matches at 8 bases. Germline V CDR1 and CDR2: MNHNS, SASEGT. Trimming took 1 base from V and 9 from J; bases not matched to a gene: 8. The CDR3 covers 15 residues. The CDR3 DNA is TGTGCCAGCAGTGAAGAAACAGGGGGTGGCAGTGAGCAGTTCTTC. Protein sequence: CASSEETGGGSEQFF.

The chain combines TRBV20-1 with TRBJ1-2; D not resolved. V was trimmed by 5 bases and J by 8 bases, leaving 9 bases between them. This CDR3 has 10 amino acids. CDR1 DFQATT and CDR2 SNEGSKA come from the germline V gene (reference sequence). DNA for the CDR3: TGCAGTGCTCACGCGGGCGGCTACACCTTC. Translated, it gives CSAHAGGYTF.

V is TRBV9 and J is TRBJ2-7, with D possibly being TRBD2 (5 bases). V lost 4 bases to trimming and J lost 2 bases, with 16 bases between them. The CDR3 spans 15 residues. Germline V gene lookup returns CDR1 SGDLS and CDR2 YYNGEE. The CDR3 nucleotides read TGTGCCAGCAGCCCCCGCGGAGGTCCGGCCTACGAGCAGTACTTC. Residues: CASSPRGGPAYEQYF. The whole variable domain, filled in from reference TRBV9 and TRBJ2-7, reads DSGVTQTPKHLITATGQRVTLRCSPRSGDLSVYWYQQSLDQGLQFLIQYYNGEERAKGNILERFSAQQFPDLHSELNLSSLELGDSALYFCASSPRGGPAYEQYFGPGTRLTVT.

The gene calls are TRBV6-1 and TRBJ1-1; no reliable D call. The CDR3 spans 14 residues. CDR1 MNHNS and CDR2 SASEGT come from the germline V gene. The ends were cut back, 0 bases at V and 1 base at J, with 6 bases in the middle. The CDR3 here is CASSEATPNTEAFF. The CDR3 region has the DNA TGTGCCAGCAGTGAAGCAACCCCGAACACTGAAGCTTTCTTT.

This clone was seen a few times. The chain recombines TRBV27 with TRBJ1-1; D call uncertain. Germline V gene sequence: CDR1 MNHEY, CDR2 SMNVEV (reference sequence). The V end was cut by 3 bases, the J end by 2 bases, with 7 bases between. CDR3 length: 13 amino acids. CDR3 residues: CASSFAPNTEAFF. The CDR3 coding sequence is TGTGCCAGCAGTTTTGCCCCAAACACTGAAGCTTTCTTT.

CDR3 amino acids: CASSQNPGYSGNTIYF. The CDR3 DNA follows: TGTGCCAGCAGTCAAAACCCGGGATACTCTGGAAACACCATATATTTT. J is TRBJ1-3 and V is TRBV6-6; unclear D gene. Trimming removed 5 bases from V and 0 bases from J, with 14 bases in between. Germline CDR1 reads MNHNY; CDR2 reads SVGAGI (reference sequence). CDR3 length: 16 amino acids.